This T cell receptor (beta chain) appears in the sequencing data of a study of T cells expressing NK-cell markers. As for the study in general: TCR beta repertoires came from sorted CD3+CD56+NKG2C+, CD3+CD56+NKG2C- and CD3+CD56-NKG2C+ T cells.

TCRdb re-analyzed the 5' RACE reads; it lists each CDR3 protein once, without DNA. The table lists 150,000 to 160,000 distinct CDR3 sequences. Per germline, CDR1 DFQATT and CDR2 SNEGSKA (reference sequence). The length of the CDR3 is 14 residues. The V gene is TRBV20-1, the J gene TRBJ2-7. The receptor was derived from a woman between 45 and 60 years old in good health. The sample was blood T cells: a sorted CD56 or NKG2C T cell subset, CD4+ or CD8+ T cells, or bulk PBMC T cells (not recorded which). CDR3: CSARDRRDSYEQYF.